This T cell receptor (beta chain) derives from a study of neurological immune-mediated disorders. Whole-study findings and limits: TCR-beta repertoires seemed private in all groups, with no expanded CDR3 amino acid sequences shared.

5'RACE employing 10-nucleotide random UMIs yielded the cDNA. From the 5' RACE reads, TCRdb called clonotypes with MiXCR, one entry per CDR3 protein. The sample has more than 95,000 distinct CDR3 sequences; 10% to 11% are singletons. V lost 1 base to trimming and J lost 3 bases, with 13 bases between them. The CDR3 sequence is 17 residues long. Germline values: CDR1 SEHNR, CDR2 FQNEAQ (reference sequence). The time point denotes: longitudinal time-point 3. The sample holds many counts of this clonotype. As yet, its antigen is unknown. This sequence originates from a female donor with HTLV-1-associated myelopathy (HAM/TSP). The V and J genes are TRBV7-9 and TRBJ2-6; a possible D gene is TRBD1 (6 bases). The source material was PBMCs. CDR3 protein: CASSLGGGPGGANVLTF. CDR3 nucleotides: TGTGCCAGCAGCTTAGGTGGGGGCCCGGGTGGGGCCAACGTCCTGACTTTC.